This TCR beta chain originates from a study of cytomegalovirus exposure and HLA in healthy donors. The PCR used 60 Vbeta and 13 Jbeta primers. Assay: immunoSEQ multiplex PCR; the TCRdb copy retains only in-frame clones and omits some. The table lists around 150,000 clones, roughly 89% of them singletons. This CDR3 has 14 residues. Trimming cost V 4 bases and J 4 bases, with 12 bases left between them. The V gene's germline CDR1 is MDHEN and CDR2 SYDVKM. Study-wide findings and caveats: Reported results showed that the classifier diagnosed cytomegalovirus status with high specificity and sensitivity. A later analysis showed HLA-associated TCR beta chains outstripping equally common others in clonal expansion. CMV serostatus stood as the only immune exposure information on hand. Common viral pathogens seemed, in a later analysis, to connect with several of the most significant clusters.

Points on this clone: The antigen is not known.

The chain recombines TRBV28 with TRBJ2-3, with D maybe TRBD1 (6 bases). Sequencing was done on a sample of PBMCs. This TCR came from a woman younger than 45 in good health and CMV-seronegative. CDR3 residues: CASSSWGTSDTQYF. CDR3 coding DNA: TGTGCCAGCAGTTCGTGGGGGACATCAGATACGCAGTATTTT.